The clone carrying this T cell receptor beta chain came up a few times. Antigen unknown. These archived tumors were resected from patients never given neoadjuvant therapy beforehand. The source of the sample is a study of CXCR4 blockade with PD-1 therapy in pancreatic cancer. Study-level points and caveats: Tumor clonality averaged roughly 0.13 versus 0.045 in healthy blood, not predicting survival. Clone frequency correlated with its number of distinct nucleotide rearrangements. Only TCRbeta chains were sequenced here.

The CDR3 covers 15 residues. With V trimmed by 3 bases and J by 2 bases, 5 bases remained unmatched. Germline V gene data show CDR1 as KGHSH and CDR2 as LQKENI. The repertoire was sequenced with immunoSEQ multiplex PCR; TCRdb's copy has only in-frame clones and lacks some. The sample has some 2,700 clones, approximately 38% seen once. The source is a human donor with pancreatic ductal adenocarcinoma. The sequenced sample consisted of tumor tissue. The chain recombines TRBV18 with TRBJ2-7; 9 bases agree with TRBD1. For the CDR3, the DNA is TGTGCCAGCTCACCCGGACAGGGGCTAACCTACGAGCAGTACTTC. Residues: CASSPGQGLTYEQYF.